Following are 3 T cell receptor beta chains from one sample sequenced in a study of a mutant IDH1 vaccine in newly diagnosed glioma. The time point here: week 23, last vaccination. The content of each vaccine dose was 300 ug of mutant IDH1 20-mer peptide, and topical imiquimod accompanied it. TCRdb keeps only in-frame clones here, not all; method: immunoSEQ multiplex PCR. The sample includes roughly 29,000 clones, roughly 80% seen only once; the top ten take around 8%. No antigen is known for these receptors. The sequencing used PBMCs, collected from a glioma patient whose treatment included an IDH1 peptide vaccine. Receptor source: a woman aged 18-30 years with glioma.

The J gene is TRBJ2-7, the V gene TRBV29-1, with 10 nucleotides matching TRBD1. Trimming cost V 2 bases and J 5 bases; bases outside gene matches: 6. CDR1 is SQVTM, CDR2 ANQGSEA, per germline. This CDR3 spans 14 amino acids. The CDR3 region has the DNA TGCAGCGTTGAATCCGGGACAGGGGTTGACGAGCAGTACTTC. This sequence encodes CSVESGTGVDEQYF.

The rearrangement uses TRBV7-9 and TRBJ1-1; D gene unclear. Germline CDR1 SEHNR, CDR2 FQNEAQ (reference sequence). Trimming cost V 5 bases and J 1 base, with 11 bases left between them. The CDR3 contains 14 residues. The DNA of the CDR3 is TGTGCCAGCAGCCCGGCAAGGGCGAACACTGAAGCTTTCTTT. Translated, it gives CASSPARANTEAFF.

This clone was recorded a few times. The rearrangement joins TRBV7-8 to TRBJ1-6; D unclear. The germline gives CDR1 SGHVS, CDR2 FQNEAQ. The CDR3 has 14 amino acids. V was clipped by 1 base and J by 7 bases, with 8 bases between them. The CDR3 bases are TGTGCCAGCAGCTTAGTTTTGGAGAATTCACCCCTCCACTTT. This sequence encodes CASSLVLENSPLHF.